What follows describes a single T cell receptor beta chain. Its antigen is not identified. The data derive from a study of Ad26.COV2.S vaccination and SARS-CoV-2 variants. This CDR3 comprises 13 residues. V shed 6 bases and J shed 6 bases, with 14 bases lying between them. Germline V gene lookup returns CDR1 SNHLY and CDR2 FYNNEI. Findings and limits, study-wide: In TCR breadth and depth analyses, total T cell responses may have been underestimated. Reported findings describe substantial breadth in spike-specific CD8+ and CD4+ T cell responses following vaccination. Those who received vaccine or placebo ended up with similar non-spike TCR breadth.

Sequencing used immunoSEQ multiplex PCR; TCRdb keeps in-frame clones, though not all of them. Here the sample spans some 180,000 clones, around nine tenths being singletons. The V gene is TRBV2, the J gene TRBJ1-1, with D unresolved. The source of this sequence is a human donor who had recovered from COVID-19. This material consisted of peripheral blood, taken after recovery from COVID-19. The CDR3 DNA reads TGTGCCAGCAGAACCCCCTCCACGGCTGAAGCTTTCTTT. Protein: CASRTPSTAEAFF. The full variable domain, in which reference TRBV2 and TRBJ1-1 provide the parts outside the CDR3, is EPEVTQTPSHQVTQMGQEVILRCVPISNHLYFYWYRQILGQKVEFLVSFYNNEISEKSEIFDDQFSVERPDGSNFTLKIRSTKLEDSAMYFCASRTPSTAEAFFGQGTRLTVV.